This TCR beta chain came from a study of synovial regulatory T cells in juvenile arthritis. Findings and limits, study-wide: Largely private between patients, iaTreg TCR repertoires showed partial overlap with synovial Teff and blood CPL repertoires.

As regards this clone: Its antigen is unknown.

The germline CDR1 and CDR2 sequences are SQVTM and ANQGSEA. This CDR3 has 10 residues. DNA for this receptor is not on file. Libraries were prepared by immunoSEQ multiplex PCR; TCRdb keeps only in-frame clonotypes and omits some of them. Its table records around 9,900 clones. The sequenced sample consisted of Treg cells from blood. Subset denoted: remaining (HLA-DR-negative) circulating blood Treg cells. The receptor was isolated from a donor between 2 and 29 years old with juvenile idiopathic arthritis. The chain combines TRBV29-1 with TRBJ1-2. CDR3 protein: CSAGVGVYTF.